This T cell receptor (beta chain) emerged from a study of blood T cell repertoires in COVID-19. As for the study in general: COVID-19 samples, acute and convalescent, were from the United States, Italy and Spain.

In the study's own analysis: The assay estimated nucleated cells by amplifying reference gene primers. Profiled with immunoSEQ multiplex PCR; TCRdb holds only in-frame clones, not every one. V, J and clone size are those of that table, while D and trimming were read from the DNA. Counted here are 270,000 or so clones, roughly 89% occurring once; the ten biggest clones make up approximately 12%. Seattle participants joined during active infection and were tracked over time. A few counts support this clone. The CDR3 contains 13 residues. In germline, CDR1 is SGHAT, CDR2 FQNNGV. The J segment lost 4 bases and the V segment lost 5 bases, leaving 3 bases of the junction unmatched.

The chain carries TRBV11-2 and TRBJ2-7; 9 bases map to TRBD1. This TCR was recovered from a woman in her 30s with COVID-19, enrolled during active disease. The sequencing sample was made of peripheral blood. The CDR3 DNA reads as TGTGCCAGCAGCCTACAGGGGGCATACGAGCAGTACTTC. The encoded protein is CASSLQGAYEQYF.